This TCR beta chain was identified during a study of OX40 agonist ivuxolimab in advanced cancers. Study-wide context: With a range of about 20 to 79, age averaged about 58 years, and about 82% were male. Regarding the study as a whole: At doses 0.1 to 3.0 mg/kg, CD4+ and CD8+ clones expanded.

A history of autoimmune disease or systemic immunosuppression excluded patients. As for this clone: Its antigen is still unknown.

With 5 bases clipped from V and 10 bases from J, the junction kept 14 bases outside the gene matches. CDR3 length: 16 amino acids. Germline assignment: CDR1 SNHLY and CDR2 FYNNEI. Produced via immunoSEQ multiplex PCR; TCRdb's table is partial and in-frame only. This sample has roughly 80,000 clones, with 93% found just once. Here the sequenced sample was CD4+ or CD8+ T cells sorted from blood, taken in a trial of the OX40 agonist ivuxolimab. The TCR was taken from an adult with an advanced solid tumor such as melanoma, head and neck, liver or kidney cancer. This chain uses TRBV2 with TRBJ2-1; 10 positions match TRBD2. The CDR3 DNA reads TGTGCCAGCAGTCCTTCCCCAGCGGGGGGGCTGGGGGAGCAGTTCTTC. Its protein is CASSPSPAGGLGEQFF.